This T cell receptor beta chain was sequenced for a study of PD-L1 blockade in urothelial cancer. Study background: T cell content in blood samples showed a median of around 150,000.

V was shortened by 5 bases and J by 2 bases, with 21 bases between the two germline ends. The CDR3 extends over 17 amino acids. In germline, CDR1 is SGHVS, CDR2 FNYEAQ. Generated by immunoSEQ multiplex PCR, the TCRdb table keeps only in-frame clones and is missing some. In the table there are about 87,000 clones, 84% of which are singletons. Sample time point: pretreatment peripheral blood. Patient disease was locally advanced or metastatic urothelial carcinoma. Each individual provided 1 to 8 samples (taken pretreatment and on-treatment). The chain carries TRBV7-6 and TRBJ1-1; weak D call: TRBD1 (5 bases). The clonotype was recovered from a man aged 55 to 70 with urothelial cancer. Here the sequenced sample was PBMCs, taken around atezolizumab (anti-PD-L1) treatment. CDR3 residues: CASSPRVGRGSNTEAFF. The CDR3 coding sequence is TGTGCCAGCAGCCCTCGAGTGGGGCGGGGTAGCAACACTGAAGCTTTCTTT.